This T cell receptor beta chain was observed in a study of blood T cell repertoires in COVID-19. As handled by the study authors: Researchers report that nucleated cell counts were estimated from reference gene primer amplification. Repertoires were generated with immunoSEQ multiplex PCR, while TCRdb's copy carries only in-frame clones and drops some. The D gene and trimming were derived from the DNA, and the V and J assignments and clone size from that table. The data show some 120,000 clones, less than 85% seen once. There are 15 residues in the CDR3. Per the germline V gene, CDR1 is MRHNA and CDR2 is SNTAGT. V shed 3 bases and J shed 0 bases, with 8 bases lying between them. This clone was seen only a few times.

The sample consisted of peripheral blood. The rearrangement uses TRBV6-4 and TRBJ2-2; D uncertain. This sequence was found in a man younger than 40 with acute or convalescent COVID-19. This CDR3 is CASSESQPNTGELFF. CDR3 in DNA: TGTGCCAGCAGTGAGTCACAGCCGAACACCGGGGAGCTGTTTTTT.